This T cell receptor beta chain appears in the sequencing data of a study of tumor T cells in aggressive B-cell lymphoma. CDR1 and CDR2 from the germline V gene are KGHSH and LQKENI. The V segment lost 3 bases and the J segment 5 bases; nucleotides outside the gene matches: 6. The CDR3 loop spans 15 amino acids. Here immunoSEQ multiplex PCR was the method, and the copy in TCRdb shows in-frame clones only, minus some. The table includes some 4,000 clones, 91% detected once. This clone appeared a single time. The receptor's source is an adult with diffuse large B cell lymphoma. The chain recombines TRBV18 with TRBJ2-1; 8 bases map to TRBD2. The sample taken for sequencing was tumor tissue. The CDR3 spells CASSPAEAGDNEQFF. DNA of the CDR3: TGTGCCAGCTCACCGGCGGAAGCGGGAGACAATGAGCAGTTCTTC. Full variable domain (missing parts from reference TRBV18 and TRBJ2-1): NAGVMQNPRHLVRRRGQEARLRCSPMKGHSHVYWYRQLPEEGLKFMVYLQKENIIDESGMPKERFSAEFPKEGPSILRIQQVVRGDSAAYFCASSPAEAGDNEQFFGPGTRLTVL.